The 5 T cell receptor beta chains reported below all come from one sample, sequenced in a study of blood T cell repertoires in COVID-19. This table comes from immunoSEQ multiplex PCR, and its TCRdb copy is limited to in-frame clones, with some not included. The repertoire holds about half a million clones, with more than 85% as singletons. Sequencing was done on a sample of PBMCs or T cells enriched from blood (not recorded which). The receptors stem from a woman in her fifties or sixties who had recovered from COVID-19.

The rearrangement uses TRBV6-1 and TRBJ2-1; possibly TRBD1 for D (7 bases). This CDR3 has 19 amino acids. V was cut by 2 bases and J by 8 bases, with 28 bases left in between. Germline CDR1 is MNHNS and CDR2 is SASEGT. This chain's CDR3 is CASSERQGGQAASPHEQFF. CDR3 sequence (DNA): TGTGCCAGCAGTGAACGCCAGGGGGGTCAAGCCGCTAGCCCCCATGAGCAGTTCTTC.

The chain uses TRBV4-2 and TRBJ1-5, with D perhaps matching TRBD1 (5 bases). The germline CDR1 and CDR2 sequences are LGHNA and YNFKEQ. CDR3 size: 14 residues. Trimming cost V 1 base and J 4 bases, with 8 bases left between them. The CDR3 reads CASSQAGQNQPQHF. In nucleotides, the CDR3 is TGTGCCAGCAGCCAAGCTGGACAAAATCAGCCCCAGCATTTT.

V usage is TRBV5-5 and J usage is TRBJ1-2; tentatively, D is TRBD1 (5 bases). This CDR3 has 15 amino acids. Germline-derived CDR1 and CDR2 are SGHKS and YYEKEE (reference sequence). The V end was cut by 6 bases, the J end by 0 bases, with 15 bases between. The DNA of the CDR3 is TGTGCCAGCACCCGGGGGACGGAAGCTAACTATGGCTACACCTTC. The encoded protein is CASTRGTEANYGYTF.

V is TRBV4-1 and J is TRBJ2-1; 7 bases fit TRBD1. The length of the CDR3 is 14 residues. Germline CDR1 MGHRA, CDR2 YSYEKL. V lost 0 bases, J lost 9 bases, and 5 bases stayed unmatched. The CDR3 spells CASSQEGAGGEQFF. The CDR3 nucleotides read TGCGCCAGCAGCCAAGAAGGGGCAGGGGGTGAGCAGTTCTTC.

The rearrangement uses TRBV9 and TRBJ1-1; D ambiguous. Trimming removed 0 bases from V and 4 bases from J, with 10 bases in between. This CDR3 is 14 amino acids long. The germline V gene has CDR1 SGDLS and CDR2 YYNGEE. The CDR3, as DNA: TGTGCCAGCAGCGTAGTCCCGGGGAGCACTGAAGCTTTCTTT. This gives the protein CASSVVPGSTEAFF.